The 20 T cell receptor beta chains below were found in one sample sequenced in a study of CD8 T cells in Susac syndrome. Random hexamers primed reverse transcription of roughly 0.5 to 1 ug RNA. MiXCR, run by TCRdb on the immunoSEQ multiplex PCR reads, gives a single entry per CDR3 protein. The data show about 29,000 distinct CDR3 sequences, with about 93% seen just once and around 0.3% held by the top ten. The sample consisted of CD8+ T cells from PBMCs. All receptors come from a human donor in good health.

V and J are TRBV9 and TRBJ2-1, with D possibly being TRBD1 (6 bases). The CDR3 consists of 15 residues. Germline values: CDR1 SGDLS, CDR2 YYNGEE. V gave up 0 bases and J gave up 4 bases, with 11 bases separating them. The CDR3 DNA reads TGTGCCAGCAGCGTAGCAGGGGAAGGTTACAATGAGCAGTTCTTC. As protein: CASSVAGEGYNEQFF.

The table lists this clonotype with a few counts. CDR3 sequence reads: CASSETGGEDTQYF. As DNA, the CDR3 is TGTGCCAGCAGTGAAACGGGGGGAGAGGATACGCAGTATTTT. The chain recombines TRBV6-1 with TRBJ2-3, with 7 bases lining up with TRBD2. Germline V CDR1 and CDR2: MNHNS, SASEGT. Unmatched junction bases numbered 5, after V lost 2 bases and J lost 6 bases. This CDR3 comprises 14 residues.

V is TRBV5-6 and J is TRBJ2-1; D call uncertain. The V gene's germline CDR1 is SGHDT and CDR2 YYEEEE. CDR3 size: 14 residues. Trimming took off 4 bases at V and 3 bases at J, with 11 bases between the two ends. The CDR3 loop reads CASSPPGLYNEQFF. For the CDR3, the DNA is TGTGCCAGCAGCCCACCGGGTCTCTACAATGAGCAGTTCTTC.

This sequence joins TRBV29-1 and TRBJ1-1, with 9 bases lining up with TRBD1. The CDR3 spans 11 residues. The V segment lost 6 bases and the J segment 11 bases; nucleotides outside the gene matches: 7. From germline, CDR1 is SQVTM and CDR2 ANQGSEA. The CDR3 nucleotides are TGCAGCGTCCGTAGGACAGGGGAGGCTTTCTTT. Encoded protein: CSVRRTGEAFF.

The chain is built from TRBV4-1 and TRBJ2-1; D is perhaps TRBD2 (7 bases). The V and J ends lost 0 bases and 10 bases respectively, with 28 bases between them. The CDR3 covers 19 residues. Germline-derived CDR1 and CDR2 are MGHRA and YSYEKL. DNA for the CDR3: TGCGCCAGCAGCCAAGAGGGGACAAGACGGGACTACCTAAGATCGGAGCAGTTCTTC. Translated: CASSQEGTRRDYLRSEQFF.

For the CDR3, the DNA is TGCGCCAGCAGCCAAGACCCCGGGACAGGAAGCACAGATACGCAGTATTTT. Protein product: CASSQDPGTGSTDTQYF. V usage is TRBV4-3 and J usage is TRBJ2-3, with TRBD1 matching over 8 bases. V lost 0 bases to trimming and J lost 0 bases; unmatched junction nucleotides: 5. This CDR3 region has 17 residues. The germline V gene has CDR1 LGHNA and CDR2 YSLEER.

This clonotype was found once. The chain joins TRBV6-4 to TRBJ1-5; D gene ambiguous. V gave up 3 bases and J gave up 2 bases, with 8 bases separating them. Germline V lookup: CDR1 MRHNA, CDR2 SNTAGT. This CDR3 is built from 14 residues. The CDR3 is CASSEWEGNQPQHF. The CDR3 DNA reads as TGTGCCAGCAGTGAATGGGAGGGCAATCAGCCCCAGCATTTT.

In DNA, the CDR3 is TGTGCCAGCAGCTATGAAGATAATTCACCCCTCCACTTT. It yields the protein CASSYEDNSPLHF. V gene TRBV12-3 or TRBV12-4 combines with J gene TRBJ1-6; D unclear. The CDR3 extends over 13 amino acids. The V and J ends lost 6 bases and 5 bases respectively, with 8 bases between them.

This sequence joins TRBV29-1 and TRBJ2-1; a possible D gene is TRBD2 (6 bases). The CDR3 covers 14 residues. V was clipped by 1 base and J by 8 bases, with 15 bases between them. Germline loops: CDR1 SQVTM, CDR2 ANQGSEA. CDR3 bases: TGCAGCGTTGAAGGGTGGGGCGGGGCTGATGAGCAGTTCTTC. It is translated as CSVEGWGGADEQFF.

The genes are TRBV12-3 or TRBV12-4 and TRBJ1-2, with 8 bases matching TRBD1. The CDR3 totals 12 residues. V lost 1 base and J lost 12; bases outside the gene matches: 4. As DNA, the CDR3 is TGTGCCAGCAGTTTAGGGGACAGGCAGGACACCTTC. Translating gives CASSLGDRQDTF.

The V and J genes are TRBV20-1 and TRBJ1-3; no clear D. Between the trimmed V and J ends, which lost 0 bases and 0 bases, there was a span of 15 bases. CDR3 length: 17 residues. CDR1 DFQATT and CDR2 SNEGSKA come from the germline V gene (reference sequence). The CDR3 loop reads CSARDLIPRPSGNTIYF. CDR3 DNA sequence: TGCAGTGCTAGAGATTTAATCCCGAGACCCTCTGGAAACACCATATATTTT.

Of note for this clonotype: An end of the junction differs from the germline gene, which may be a read error. V usage is TRBV3-1 and J usage is TRBJ2-7, with unresolved D. The CDR3 loop spans 11 amino acids. Germline V gene lookup returns CDR1 LGHDT and CDR2 YNNKEL (reference sequence). The CDR3 is CASSQSSEQYF. CDR3 nucleotide sequence: TGTGCCAGCAGCCAATCCTCCGAGCAGTACTTC.

The V call is TRBV4-1, the J call TRBJ2-1, with D uncertain. The germline V gene encodes CDR1 MGHRA and CDR2 YSYEKL. This CDR3 spans 15 amino acids. Trimming removed 0 bases from V and 2 bases from J, with 8 bases in between. The CDR3 DNA follows: TGCGCCAGCAGCCAAGAGCTGGGTACCTACAATGAGCAGTTCTTC. This gives the protein CASSQELGTYNEQFF.

V is TRBV9 and J is TRBJ2-1; 15 positions agree with TRBD2. The CDR3 sequence is 16 residues long. With 3 bases clipped from V and 4 bases from J, the junction kept 2 bases outside the gene matches. The germline gives CDR1 SGDLS, CDR2 YYNGEE. CDR3 protein: CASSGGTSGRYNEQFF. CDR3 coding DNA: TGTGCCAGCAGCGGAGGGACTAGCGGGAGGTACAATGAGCAGTTCTTC.

This clonotype was recorded once. The chain couples TRBV19 to TRBJ1-5; a weak D match, TRBD1 (6 bases). The CDR3 has 16 residues. The germline V and J ends were trimmed by 0 bases and 5 bases, with 14 bases remaining between them. CDR1 is LNHDA and CDR2 is SQIVND in the germline V gene (reference sequence). The CDR3 loop reads CASSIDLRGGDQPQHF. In DNA, the CDR3 is TGTGCCAGTAGTATAGATCTCAGGGGCGGCGATCAGCCCCAGCATTTT.

The chain recombines TRBV5-4 with TRBJ2-7; TRBD1 agrees at 9 bases. J lost 12 bases, V lost 4 bases, and 17 bases had no gene match. Germline loops: CDR1 SGHNT, CDR2 YYREEE (reference sequence). CDR3 length equals 15 residues. As DNA, the CDR3 is TGTGCCAGCAGCCGAAAGCCCGGGACAGGGTTGGATCTGTACTTC. This translates into CASSRKPGTGLDLYF.

This rearrangement joins TRBV7-9 to TRBJ2-7; 7 bases are a match to TRBD2. CDR3 size: 13 residues. V was clipped by 11 bases and J by 6 bases; unmatched bases: 13. Germline V gives CDR1 SEHNR, CDR2 FQNEAQ (reference sequence). The CDR3 loop reads CASILGGGSEQYF. The DNA of the CDR3 is TGTGCCTCTATTCTGGGCGGGGGAAGCGAGCAGTACTTC.

The chain employs TRBV12-3 or TRBV12-4 and TRBJ1-4; TRBD1 matches 8 bases. The CDR3 length is 15 residues. J gave up 6 bases and V 5 bases, and 8 bases lay outside the gene matches. CDR3 in amino acids: CASSPRTGTDEKLFF. Written as DNA, the CDR3 is TGTGCCAGCAGTCCCCGGACAGGGACGGATGAAAAACTGTTTTTT.

The chain couples TRBV6-2 or TRBV6-3 to TRBJ2-1; 11 bases align to TRBD2. V shed 5 bases and J 10 bases; nucleotides not matched to a gene: 7. Germline values: CDR1 MNHEY, CDR2 SVGEGT. The CDR3 runs to 14 residues. The chain's CDR3 is CASSRPGLADEQFF. In DNA, the CDR3 is TGTGCCAGCAGTCGCCCGGGACTAGCGGACGAGCAGTTCTTC.

V usage is TRBV28 and J usage is TRBJ2-1, with 14 positions matching TRBD2. The length of the CDR3 is 18 residues. Germline CDR1 reads MDHEN; CDR2 reads SYDVKM. V lost 5 bases and J lost 3; bases outside the gene matches: 9. CDR3 region: CASSPGTSGGAYYNEQFF. In nucleotides, the CDR3 is TGTGCCAGCAGTCCCGGGACTAGCGGGGGTGCATACTACAATGAGCAGTTCTTC.